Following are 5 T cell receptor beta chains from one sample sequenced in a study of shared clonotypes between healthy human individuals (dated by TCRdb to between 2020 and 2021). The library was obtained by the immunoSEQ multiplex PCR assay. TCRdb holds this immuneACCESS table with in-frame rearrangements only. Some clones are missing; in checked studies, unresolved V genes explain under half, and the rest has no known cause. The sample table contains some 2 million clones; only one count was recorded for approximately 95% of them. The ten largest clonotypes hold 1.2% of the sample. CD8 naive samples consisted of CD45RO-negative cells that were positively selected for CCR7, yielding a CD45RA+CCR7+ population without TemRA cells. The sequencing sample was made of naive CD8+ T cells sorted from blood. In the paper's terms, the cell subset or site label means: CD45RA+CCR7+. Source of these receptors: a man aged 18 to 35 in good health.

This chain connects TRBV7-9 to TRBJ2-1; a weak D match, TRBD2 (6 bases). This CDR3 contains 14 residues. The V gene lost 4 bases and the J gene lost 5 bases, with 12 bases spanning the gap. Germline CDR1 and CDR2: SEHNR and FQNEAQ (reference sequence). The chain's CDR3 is CASSSAGLHNEQFF. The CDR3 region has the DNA TGTGCCAGCAGCTCTGCGGGACTCCACAATGAGCAGTTCTTC. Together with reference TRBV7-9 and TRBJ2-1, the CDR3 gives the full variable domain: DTGVSQNPRHKITKRGQNVTFRCDPISEHNRLYWYRQTLGQGPEFLTYFQNEAQLEKSRLLSDRFSAERPKGSFSTLEIQRTEQGDSAMYLCASSSAGLHNEQFFGPGTRLTVL.

CDR3 in amino acids: CASRRREEAYEQYF. The DNA for the CDR3 is TGTGCCAGCAGACGGCGGGAGGAGGCCTACGAGCAGTACTTC. The rearrangement links TRBV5-6 to TRBJ2-7; 8 nucleotides align to TRBD2. CDR3 length: 14 amino acids. Germline lookup yields CDR1 SGHDT and CDR2 YYEEEE. The ends lost 5 bases at V and 2 bases at J; junction bases unmatched: 6.

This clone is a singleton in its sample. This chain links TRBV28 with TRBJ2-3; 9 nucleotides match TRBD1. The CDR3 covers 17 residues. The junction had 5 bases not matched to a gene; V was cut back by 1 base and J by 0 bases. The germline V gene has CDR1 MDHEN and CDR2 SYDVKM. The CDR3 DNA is TGTGCCAGCAGTTTATTTGGGACAGGGATTAGCACAGATACGCAGTATTTT. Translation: CASSLFGTGISTDTQYF.

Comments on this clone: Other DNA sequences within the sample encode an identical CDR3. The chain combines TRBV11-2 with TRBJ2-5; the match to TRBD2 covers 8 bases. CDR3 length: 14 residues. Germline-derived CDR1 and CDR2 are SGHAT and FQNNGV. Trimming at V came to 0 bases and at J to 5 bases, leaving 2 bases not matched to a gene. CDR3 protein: CASSLDPGGETQYF. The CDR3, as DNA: TGTGCCAGCAGCTTAGATCCGGGGGGGGAGACCCAGTACTTC. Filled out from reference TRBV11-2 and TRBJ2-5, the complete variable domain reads EAGVAQSPRYKIIEKRQSVAFWCNPISGHATLYWYQQILGQGPKLLIQFQNNGVVDDSQLPKDRFSAERLKGVDSTLKIQPAKLEDSAVYLCASSLDPGGETQYFGPGTRLLVL.

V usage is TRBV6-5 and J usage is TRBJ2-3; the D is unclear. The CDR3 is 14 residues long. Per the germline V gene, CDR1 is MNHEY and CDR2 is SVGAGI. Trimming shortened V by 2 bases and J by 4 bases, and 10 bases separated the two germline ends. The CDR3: CASSYTSRADTQYF. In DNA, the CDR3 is TGTGCCAGCAGTTACACGTCCAGAGCAGATACGCAGTATTTT.